Presented here are 18 T cell receptor beta chains from one specimen sequenced in a study of cytomegalovirus exposure and HLA in healthy donors. The PCR employed 60 Vbeta primers together with 13 Jbeta primers. The repertoire was sequenced with immunoSEQ multiplex PCR; TCRdb's copy has only in-frame clones and lacks some. Among approximately 140,000 clones listed, about four fifths were seen once. Sequences were obtained from PBMCs. These receptors came from a man in his late teens or twenties in good health and CMV-seropositive.

This chain connects TRBV9 to TRBJ2-1; maybe TRBD1 (5 bases). Between the trimmed V and J ends, which lost 0 bases and 2 bases, there was a span of 12 bases. CDR3 length: 16 residues. Looked up from germline, CDR1 is SGDLS and CDR2 is YYNGEE. CDR3 residues: CASSVEGPFAYNEQFF. The CDR3 DNA reads TGTGCCAGCAGCGTAGAGGGGCCCTTCGCCTACAATGAGCAGTTCTTC.

The CDR3 spells CASSLRMGLSMYF. In nucleotides, the CDR3 is TGTGCCAGTAGTTTGAGAATGGGACTCTCAATGTACTTC. V gene TRBV19 combines with J gene TRBJ2-7, with a possible D match to TRBD2 (6 bases). Germline loops: CDR1 LNHDA, CDR2 SQIVND (reference sequence). Trimming took off 5 bases at V and 12 bases at J, with 20 bases between the two ends. This CDR3 contains 13 residues.

The CDR3 loop reads CASFSGNANTGELFF. DNA for the CDR3: TGTGCCAGCTTCTCGGGGAACGCCAACACCGGGGAGCTGTTTTTT. The chain couples TRBV7-8 to TRBJ2-2; TRBD2 is a possible D gene (5 bases). There are 15 residues in the CDR3. The V end lost 8 bases, the J end lost 2 bases, and 15 bases lay between the germline ends. Germline lookup yields CDR1 SGHVS and CDR2 FQNEAQ.

This chain uses TRBV5-4 with TRBJ2-7, with 9 bases lining up with TRBD2. J was trimmed by 4 bases and V by 3 bases; bases with no gene match: 5. The length of the CDR3 is 14 residues. The germline V gene has CDR1 SGHNT and CDR2 YYREEE (reference sequence). The CDR3 protein is CASSYGTSKYEQYF. CDR3 bases: TGTGCCAGCAGCTACGGGACTAGCAAATACGAGCAGTACTTC.

The chain recombines TRBV5-1 with TRBJ1-6, with 7 bases aligning to TRBD1. The CDR3 covers 18 residues. V lost 4 bases and J lost 4; bases outside the gene matches: 14. Looked up from germline, CDR1 is SGHRS and CDR2 is YFSETQ. This CDR3 is CASSKTGQELGYNSPLHF. Written as DNA, the CDR3 is TGCGCCAGCAGCAAAACTGGACAGGAATTGGGTTATAATTCACCCCTCCACTTT.

This chain joins TRBV19 and TRBJ2-3; 7 nucleotides agree with TRBD2. Looked up from germline, CDR1 is LNHDA and CDR2 is SQIVND (reference sequence). Trimming took 4 bases from V and 3 from J; bases not matched to a gene: 7. The CDR3 runs to 15 residues. Written as DNA, the CDR3 is TGTGCCAGTAGTACCGATAGCGGGTCGACAGATACGCAGTATTTT. This encodes CASSTDSGSTDTQYF.

The sample holds a few counts of this clone. The chain is built from TRBV10-3 and TRBJ1-3; D remains unclear. The CDR3 runs 15 residues. Trimming pared 2 bases from V and 2 bases from J, leaving 10 bases between. Germline-derived CDR1 and CDR2 are ENHRY and SYGVKD. The CDR3: CAISETNGTGNTIYF. CDR3 nucleotide sequence: TGTGCCATCAGTGAGACTAACGGCACTGGAAACACCATATATTTT.

This sequence joins TRBV29-1 and TRBJ1-1; 7 positions agree with TRBD1. The trim removed 5 bases at V and 8 bases at J, leaving 8 bases unmatched. Germline CDR1 is SQVTM and CDR2 is ANQGSEA. The CDR3 totals 12 residues. The DNA of the CDR3 is TGCAGCGTTTCACAGGGGCCCGGCGAAGCTTTCTTT. This gives the protein CSVSQGPGEAFF.

In its sample, this clone was seen once. The V and J genes are TRBV5-1 and TRBJ2-1; 7 bases agree with TRBD1. The CDR3 sequence is 15 residues long. The germline gives CDR1 SGHRS, CDR2 YFSETQ. J gave up 2 bases and V 3 bases, and 5 bases lay outside the gene matches. The CDR3 DNA is TGCGCCAGCAGCTCGACAGGGTCTACCTACAATGAGCAGTTCTTC. Protein product: CASSSTGSTYNEQFF.

The chain couples TRBV5-1 to TRBJ2-3, with a tentative D call TRBD1 (5 bases). Germline CDR1 and CDR2: SGHRS and YFSETQ. CDR3 length equals 16 residues. V lost 0 bases and J lost 2, with 13 bases in between. The DNA of the CDR3 is TGCGCCAGCAGCTTGGGGTTGCAGGGTCTCACAGATACGCAGTATTTT. Translating gives CASSLGLQGLTDTQYF. Combining the CDR3 with reference TRBV5-1 and TRBJ2-3 gives the whole variable domain KAGVTQTPRYLIKTRGQQVTLSCSPISGHRSVSWYQQTPGQGLQFLFEYFSETQRNKGNFPGRFSGRQFSNSRSEMNVSTLELGDSALYLCASSLGLQGLTDTQYFGPGTRLTVL.

The V and J genes are TRBV7-2 and TRBJ2-1; TRBD2 is a possible D gene (5 bases). V dropped 2 bases and J dropped 9 bases, with 8 bases sitting between them. The CDR3 has 12 residues. Germline V gives CDR1 SGHTA, CDR2 FQGNSA. CDR3 coding DNA: TGTGCCAGCAGCTTATACCGGGGTGAGCAGTTCTTC. Translated, it gives CASSLYRGEQFF.

This rearrangement joins TRBV7-9 to TRBJ2-4; D not resolved. V was shortened by 0 bases and J by 1 base, with 13 bases between the two germline ends. Germline loops: CDR1 SEHNR, CDR2 FQNEAQ (reference sequence). The CDR3 loop spans 17 amino acids. CDR3 sequence reads: CASSLARTQVAKNIQYF. The CDR3 bases are TGTGCCAGCAGCTTAGCGCGCACCCAGGTGGCCAAAAACATTCAGTACTTC.

The rearrangement joins TRBV10-2 to TRBJ1-2, with TRBD1 matching over 7 bases. Germline trimming cut 2 bases from V and 8 bases from J; bases unmatched to any gene: 5. CDR3 size: 13 residues. The germline V gene encodes CDR1 WSHSY and CDR2 SAAADI. The CDR3 nucleotides read TGCGCCAGCAGTGAGCCGACAGGGCGCGGCTACACCTTC. Translating it yields CASSEPTGRGYTF.

V gene TRBV5-1 combines with J gene TRBJ2-7; no definite D call. CDR3 length equals 14 residues. Trimming took 0 bases from V and 1 from J, leaving 8 bases between them. Germline CDR1 reads SGHRS; CDR2 reads YFSETQ. CDR3 bases: TGCGCCAGCAGCTTGGCCATCCTATCCTACGAGCAGTACTTC. Protein product: CASSLAILSYEQYF.

V is TRBV7-6 and J is TRBJ2-6, with a possible D match to TRBD2 (5 bases). This CDR3 has 17 residues. Trimming removed 4 bases at V and 0 bases at J, with 13 bases between. Germline V gene data show CDR1 as SGHVS and CDR2 as FNYEAQ. The CDR3 spells CASSYTTRGSGANVLTF. The DNA for the CDR3 is TGTGCCAGCAGCTACACTACCCGGGGCTCTGGGGCCAACGTCCTGACTTTC.

This chain connects TRBV7-8 to TRBJ2-5, with 11 bases fitting TRBD2. Germline V gene data show CDR1 as SGHVS and CDR2 as FQNEAQ. V lost 4 bases, J lost 3 bases, and 1 base stayed unmatched. The CDR3 sequence is 14 residues long. CDR3 amino acids: CASSSGLAEETQYF. The CDR3 bases are TGTGCCAGCAGCTCGGGACTAGCGGAAGAGACCCAGTACTTC.

The chain employs TRBV20-1 and TRBJ1-2; D is unclear. Germline V lookup: CDR1 DFQATT, CDR2 SNEGSKA (reference sequence). This CDR3 has 11 amino acids. Trimming shortened V by 4 bases and J by 5 bases, and 8 bases separated the two germline ends. The CDR3 here is CSANGRYGYTF. The CDR3 coding sequence is TGCAGTGCTAACGGGAGATATGGCTACACCTTC.

The chain has TRBV7-9 and TRBJ2-7, with a possible D match to TRBD1 (6 bases). CDR1 SEHNR and CDR2 FQNEAQ come from the germline V gene (reference sequence). The CDR3 runs 14 residues. Trimming shortened V by 2 bases and J by 3 bases, and 11 bases separated the two germline ends. In nucleotides, the CDR3 is TGTGCCAGCAGCTTAAACAGGGAAAGCTACGAGCAGTACTTC. It yields the protein CASSLNRESYEQYF.